This T cell receptor beta chain derives from a study of T cells expressing NK-cell markers. This clonotype is medium-sized by frequency. From germline, CDR1 is SGHNT and CDR2 YENEEA. The CDR3 runs to 13 residues. Using the 5' RACE reads, TCRdb records one entry per CDR3 protein without DNA. The specimen's table records 5,000 to 6,000 distinct CDR3 sequences. The sequence was collected from a man between 18 and 35 years old in good health. Material for sequencing was blood T cells: a sorted CD56 or NKG2C T cell subset, CD4+ or CD8+ T cells, or bulk PBMC T cells (not recorded which). This sequence joins TRBV11-3 and TRBJ2-1; checking the TCRdb D call of TRBD1 is not possible without DNA. The CDR3 protein is CASSFTGNNEQFF.